This T cell receptor beta chain was identified in a study of T cells expressing NK-cell markers. Looking at the study overall: Seven of the eight sequenced donors were classified as HCMV-seropositive, and one was classified as seronegative.

About this clonotype: The antigen remains undetermined.

Study-wide results and limits: In several donors, dominant clonotypes made up roughly 28.3-65% of CD3+CD56-NKG2C+ cells. About 1.0-7.0% of CD8+ T cells in about six donors belonged to dominant NKG2C+ clonotypes.

For TCR beta, cDNA was produced by 5'RACE template switching with UMIs. TCRdb reworked the 5' RACE reads into one entry per CDR3 protein, no DNA. This sample contains approximately 150,000 distinct CDR3 sequences. The CDR3 has 11 amino acids. CDR1 and CDR2 from the germline V gene are SGHNT and YYREEE (reference sequence). The chain joins TRBV5-4 to TRBJ2-1; checking the TCRdb D call of TRBD2 is not possible without DNA. Sequenced sample: blood T cells: a sorted CD56 or NKG2C T cell subset, CD4+ or CD8+ T cells, or bulk PBMC T cells (not recorded which). The source is a man aged 18-30 years in good health. The CDR3 sequence is CASWWRGEQFF. Variable domain in full (rest from reference TRBV5-4 and TRBJ2-1): ETGVTQSPTHLIKTRGQQVTLRCSSQSGHNTVSWYQQALGQGPQFIFQYYREEENGRGNFPPRFSGLQFPNYSSELNVNALELDDSALYLCASWWRGEQFFGPGTRLTVL.